A selection of T cell receptor beta chains follows, all from one sample in a study of T cell changes during pregnancy in multiple sclerosis. The data were produced by immunoSEQ multiplex PCR, yet TCRdb's version contains in-frame clones alone and is incomplete. The sample has around 68,000 clones, 90% to 95% seen once. The material was peripheral blood, obtained in the third trimester of pregnancy. The source of these receptors is a female donor in good health, enrolled as a control in a pregnancy study. Both conserved end residues are part of each CDR3. A D gene is named only where the DNA matches it firmly.

>TRBV7-2|TRBJ1-1|.
CASSLDQGRRAFF
TGTGCCAGCAGCTTAGACCAGGGTAGGAGAGCTTTCTTT
>TRBV21-1|TRBJ2-7|.
CASSKSRTQRHEQYF
TGTGCCAGCAGCAAATCGAGAACCCAGCGGCACGAGCAGTACTTC
>TRBV9|TRBJ1-5|.
CASSVTTGSNQPQHF
TGTGCCAGCAGCGTGACGACAGGTAGCAATCAGCCCCAGCATTTT
>TRBV7-9|TRBJ2-1|TRBD2
CASSSTSGAYNEQFF
TGTGCCAGCAGCTCGACTAGCGGGGCCTACAATGAGCAGTTCTTC
>TRBV5-4|TRBJ2-2|TRBD2
CASSRSGANTGELFF
TGTGCCAGCAGCCGTAGCGGGGCGAACACCGGGGAGCTGTTTTTT
>TRBV7-9|TRBJ2-7|TRBD1
CASSSQQGYEQYF
TGTGCCAGCAGCTCCCAACAGGGGTACGAGCAGTACTTC
>TRBV7-2|TRBJ1-1|TRBD1
CASSLKGAIITEAFF
TGTGCCAGCAGCTTAAAGGGGGCCATAATAACTGAAGCTTTCTTT
>TRBV5-1|TRBJ2-1|TRBD2
CASSSLSGAYNEQFF
TGCGCCAGCAGCTCCCTTAGCGGGGCTTACAATGAGCAGTTCTTC
>TRBV28|TRBJ1-3|TRBD1
CASTSPGTGTGNTIYF
TGTGCCAGCACTTCTCCCGGGACAGGGACTGGAAACACCATATATTTT
>TRBV14|TRBJ2-7|TRBD1
CASSPRTGNEQYF
TGTGCCAGCAGCCCCCGGACAGGGAACGAGCAGTACTTC
>TRBV4-1|TRBJ1-2|TRBD1
CASSHGPGQNYGYTF
TGCGCCAGCAGCCATGGTCCGGGACAGAACTATGGCTACACCTTC
>TRBV18|TRBJ2-5|.
CATSIHRDSETQYF
TGTGCCACCTCAATCCACAGGGATTCGGAGACCCAGTACTTC
>TRBV7-9|TRBJ1-1|.
CASSLVGGTGEAFF
TGTGCCAGCAGCTTAGTAGGGGGAACCGGTGAAGCTTTCTTT